Presented here are 8 T cell receptor beta chains from one specimen sequenced in a study of radiation and T cells in renal cell carcinoma. The repertoire was sequenced with immunoSEQ multiplex PCR; TCRdb's copy has only in-frame clones and lacks some. The sample consists of around 16,000 clones, about 56% of them appearing once. The treatment: treatment-naive control, cytoreductive nephrectomy. Sequenced material: tumor tissue, taken from a patient whose treatment was nephrectomy without radiotherapy. These receptors came from a man in his forties or fifties with renal cell carcinoma.

The chain employs TRBV27 and TRBJ2-5; the match to TRBD1 covers 7 bases. CDR3 length: 15 amino acids. Germline values: CDR1 MNHEY, CDR2 SMNVEV (reference sequence). J gave up 4 bases and V 2 bases, and 7 bases lay outside the gene matches. The CDR3 region has the DNA TGTGCCAGCAGTTTAACGACAGGGATCGGAGAGACCCAGTACTTC. Translating gives CASSLTTGIGETQYF.

The rearrangement joins TRBV6-5 to TRBJ2-1; D is possibly TRBD2 (6 bases). The CDR3 is 15 amino acids. Deletions cut 2 bases from V and 2 bases from J, with 10 bases between. CDR1 MNHEY and CDR2 SVGAGI come from the germline V gene. The DNA for the CDR3 is TGTGCCAGCAGTTACGGTAGCGGTCCCTACAATGAGCAGTTCTTC. This translates into CASSYGSGPYNEQFF.

This clone was detected only a few times. The V gene is TRBV5-1, the J gene TRBJ2-7; 7 nucleotides agree with TRBD1. J was trimmed by 6 bases and V by 4 bases; bases with no gene match: 10. In germline, CDR1 is SGHRS, CDR2 YFSETQ. There are 14 residues in the CDR3. CDR3 in amino acids: CASSQETGLGEQYF. The CDR3 DNA follows: TGCGCCAGCAGCCAAGAGACAGGGCTCGGCGAGCAGTACTTC.

This chain connects TRBV6-4 to TRBJ2-5, with 10 bases that match TRBD2. The CDR3 runs 15 residues. Germline CDR1 and CDR2: MRHNA and SNTAGT. Losses at the gene ends were 4 bases for V and 4 bases for J; bases not matched to a gene: 6. The CDR3 region is CASSAAGGTGETQYF. CDR3 DNA: TGTGCCAGCAGTGCAGCGGGGGGGACTGGAGAGACCCAGTACTTC.

This chain uses TRBV6-1 with TRBJ1-5, with D possibly being TRBD1 (5 bases). Looked up from germline, CDR1 is MNHNS and CDR2 is SASEGT. The ends were cut back, 1 base at V and 7 bases at J, with 17 bases in the middle. This CDR3 contains 16 residues. CDR3 DNA sequence: TGTGCCAGCAGTGAAGGGCCCGGCAGGGAGCGACAGCCCCAGCATTTT. Amino acids: CASSEGPGRERQPQHF.

The rearrangement joins TRBV6-6 to TRBJ2-7; 8 bases agree with TRBD1. This CDR3 comprises 16 residues. V gave up 6 bases and J gave up 0 bases; unmatched junction bases: 10. From germline, CDR1 is MNHNY and CDR2 SVGAGI (reference sequence). CDR3 nucleotide sequence: TGTGCCAGCAGCCAGACAGGGGCCTCGAGCTCCTACGAGCAGTACTTC. Translation: CASSQTGASSSYEQYF.

The rearrangement links TRBV30 to TRBJ1-6; D may be TRBD1 (6 bases). This CDR3 is 14 amino acids long. V gave up 1 base and J gave up 9 bases, with 13 bases separating them. Germline-derived CDR1 and CDR2 are GTSNPN and SVGIG (reference sequence). CDR3 residues: CAWSANRVSSPLHF. CDR3 nucleotides: TGTGCCTGGAGTGCTAACAGGGTTTCTTCACCCCTCCACTTT.

This clone is judged medium-sized. V gene TRBV5-5 combines with J gene TRBJ1-1; no definite D call. This CDR3 region has 13 residues. Germline loops: CDR1 SGHKS, CDR2 YYEKEE (reference sequence). The ends were cut back, 3 bases at V and 1 base at J, with 7 bases in the middle. The CDR3 reads CASSSLWNTEAFF. The CDR3 nucleotides are TGTGCCAGCAGCTCCCTCTGGAACACTGAAGCTTTCTTT.